This TCR beta chain was sequenced in a study of naive and memory T cell subsets (dated by TCRdb to 2017 to 2019). About the full investigation: Sorted naive and memory T cell subsets from peripheral blood were analyzed in the study using a UMI-based, open-source pipeline for TCR alpha and beta sequencing. Complete agreement was observed between the functional CMV T cell responses and the IgG serology results. RNA was DNase-treated and reverse transcribed with TCR constant-region primers, mostly using SuperScript III. Study-wide findings and limitations: In both CD4 and CD8 cells, a rise in Gini index and a fall in Shannon and inverse Simpson diversity were observed from naive through CM, EM and EMRA. After error correction, over 95% of naive TCR sequences appeared only once, giving much steeper abundance distributions than memory subsets. A clonotype was defined as a single alpha or beta chain sequence rather than as a paired alpha/beta receptor. TCR abundance followed a power law with an exponent that was different for naive and memory subsets but consistent across the three individuals. Naive repertoires, especially CD8, contained a few larger clonotypes, possibly memory cells re-expressing CD45RA. No ground truth was available to validate the repertoire findings for the naive and memory subsets. RNA-based TCR counts may be influenced by expression changes linked to T cell activation and differentiation.

This clonotype was seen a handful of times. The clone's antigen remains unknown. No much larger clone is present one base from it, and per-base qualities are unavailable. Separate amplification of TCR alpha and beta chain libraries was performed from the second PCR step onward. The CMV status of each donor was determined by measuring IFNgamma production from CD4+ T cells after fresh PBMCs had been stimulated overnight with CMV viral lysate. CD4 T cells were positively selected using Miltenyi beads, after which CD8 T cells were positively selected from the CD4-negative fraction. Cells stained for CD3, CD4, CD8, CD45RA, CD27 and a live/dead dye were sorted on a BD Aria II into four subsets by CD45RA and CD27. Blood was obtained from a few healthy volunteers, and the blood from each volunteer was fractionated into CD4 and CD8 T cells and subsequently into four differentiation subsets. Approximately 110 ml of peripheral blood was taken from each donor, and PBMC were separated by density-gradient centrifugation on Ficoll-Paque PLUS. After sorting, cells were lysed in RLT buffer, RNA was extracted using a Qiagen RNeasy kit, and the extracted RNA was stored at -80 degrees C.

Library generation was performed with UMI-ligation and nested PCR. An equimolar mix of two oligonucleotides covering both TRBC1 and TRBC2 was used as the beta constant-region primer. The ligated cDNA went through four rounds of PCR with nested alpha and beta constant-region primers together with the SP2 primer. A single-stranded oligonucleotide carrying the SP2 primer and a 12-nucleotide UMI was ligated to the 3' end of the cDNA by T4 RNA ligase 1. Incubation of the ligation reaction lasted roughly 19-25 hours at 16 degrees C. To avoid over-amplification, PCR2 was usually performed as a SYBR Green qPCR and halted once a predetermined threshold was reached. All purifications after the first were performed with Agencourt AMPure XP magnetic beads. Libraries were quantified by Qubit and checked on a TapeStation, where a main peak was expected near 650 bp. Pooled libraries were sequenced on an Illumina MiSeq with v2 2x251 paired-end kits, typically giving about 0.9-2.1 million reads per sample. Each sample library was pooled at roughly 4.1 nM, and about 5-7.5% PhiX was included to improve cluster recognition. The authors' pipeline ran thus. Decombinator assigned V and J genes to Demultiplexor-processed FASTQ reads by tag matching, allowing a single base-pair mismatch. Collapsinator relied on UMIs to fix sequencing errors as well as frequency errors caused by PCR heterogeneity. CDR3Translator translated TCRs and extracted CDR3s from the conserved cysteine to the FGXG phenylalanine, flagging non-productive sequences. Gini, Shannon entropy and inverse Simpson indices were computed after subsampling the repertoires to the same number of UMI-defined TCRs. Clonotype abundance distributions were fitted to a power law by maximum likelihood within the linear range. Similar UMI counts, unique TCR numbers and clonal distributions were obtained with the pipeline and with MIGEC on one naive CD8 sample. One analysis removed from the naive repertoire any naive TCRs that were also present in any memory subset from the same donor. The repertoires were searched for around 7,000 CMV-associated CDR3 sequences that had been compiled from VDJdb and a published dataset. The raw public data were reprocessed by TCRdb itself: fastp quality trimming at Q25, MiXCR clonotype calling, in-frame beta chains only. Identical CDR3 proteins give one entry, which carries the most common genes and DNA. These V and J calls derive from TCRdb rather than the authors' analysis. For this sample there are 150,000 or so distinct CDR3 sequences; roughly 20% appear just once. The top ten clones comprise less than 0.13% of the sample.

Material for sequencing was naive CD4+ T cells from blood. The cell subset or site label for this specimen denotes: naive T cells, CD45RA high CD27+. This receptor was identified in a human donor in good health.

The bases are TGTGCCAGCAGTGAACTGATTAGCGGGAGCACAGATACGCAGTATTTT. This translates into CASSELISGSTDTQYF. The chain couples TRBV6-1 to TRBJ2-3; 7 bases in between match TRBD2. The germline V gene provides CDR1 MNHNS and CDR2 SASEGT. Germline trimming: 2 bases from V, 0 bases from J; junction bases outside gene matches: 5. From the cysteine through the phenylalanine, the CDR3 covers 16 amino acids. Of the read, only the CDR3 DNA is kept; its 48 bases are in frame from base 1.